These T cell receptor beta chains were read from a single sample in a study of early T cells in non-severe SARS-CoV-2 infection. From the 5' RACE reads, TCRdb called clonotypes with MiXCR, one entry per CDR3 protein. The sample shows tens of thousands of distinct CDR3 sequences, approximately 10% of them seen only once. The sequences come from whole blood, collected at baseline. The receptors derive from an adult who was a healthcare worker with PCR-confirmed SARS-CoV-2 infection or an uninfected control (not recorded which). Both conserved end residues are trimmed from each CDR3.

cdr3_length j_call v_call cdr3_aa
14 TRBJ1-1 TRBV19 ASSIGTDPSNTEAF
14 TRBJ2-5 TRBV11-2 ASSPRLAGDQETQY
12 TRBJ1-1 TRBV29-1 SVDRSRKNTEAF
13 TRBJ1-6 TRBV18 ASSPGTDNNSPLH
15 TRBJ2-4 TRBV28 ASSLGEGGLAKNIQY
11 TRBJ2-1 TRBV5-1 ASSLAEGSEQF
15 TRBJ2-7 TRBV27 ASSPRGQGAPSYEQY
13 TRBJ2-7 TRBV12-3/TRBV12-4 ASSLDPGTAYEQY
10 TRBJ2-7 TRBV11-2 ASSFTTYEQY
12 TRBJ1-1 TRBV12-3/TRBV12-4 ASSRGRLGDEAF
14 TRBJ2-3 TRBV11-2 ASSPGGGTVADTQY
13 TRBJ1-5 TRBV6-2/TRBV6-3 ASSPQQGGNQPQH
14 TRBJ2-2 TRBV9 ASSVVAGGDTGELF
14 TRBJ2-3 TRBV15 ATSTGGLLGTDTQY
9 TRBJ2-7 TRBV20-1 SAGLRSLEY
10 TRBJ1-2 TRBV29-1 SAGRQGTGYT
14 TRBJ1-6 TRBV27 ASSRAWAGKNSPLH
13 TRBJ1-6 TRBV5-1 ASSWGGSYNSPLH
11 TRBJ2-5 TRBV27 ASSLSTGETQY
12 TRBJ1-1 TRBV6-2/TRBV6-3 ASRSPRSHTEAF
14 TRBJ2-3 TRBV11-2 ASSSRRGGGTDTQY
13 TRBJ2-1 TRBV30 AWSVGSGVYNEQF
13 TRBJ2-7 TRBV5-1 ASSPRDRRPYEQY
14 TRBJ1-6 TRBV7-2 ASSPEPTGATLALH
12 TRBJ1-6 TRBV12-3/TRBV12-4 ASSQPGPNSPLH
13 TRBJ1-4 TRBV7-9 ASSPGTGENEKLF
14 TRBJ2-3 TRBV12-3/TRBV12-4 ASSLQTAPSTDTQY
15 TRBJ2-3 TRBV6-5 ASSYLRGSASPDTQY
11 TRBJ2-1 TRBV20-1 SASLSGGFEQF
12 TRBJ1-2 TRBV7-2 ASAGGLSNYGYT
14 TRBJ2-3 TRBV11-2 ASSQYGATGTDTQY
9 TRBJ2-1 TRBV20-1 SASVRDEQF
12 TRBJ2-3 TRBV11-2 ASSVGQTTDTQY
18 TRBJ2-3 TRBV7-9 ASSLPPRTSGGASPDTQY
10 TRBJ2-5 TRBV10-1 ACTAGTWTQY
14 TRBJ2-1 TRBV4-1 ASSFRTGPSRHEQF
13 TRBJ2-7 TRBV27 ASSLRGSFSYEQY
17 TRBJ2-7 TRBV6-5 ASSYGGGLAGGPSYEQY
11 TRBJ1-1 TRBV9 ASGRGAATEAF
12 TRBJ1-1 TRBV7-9 ASSRQGANTEAF
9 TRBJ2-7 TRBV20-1 AAGGRYEQY
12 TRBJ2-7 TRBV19 ASSAGTARIEQY
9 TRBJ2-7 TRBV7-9 ASSSNYEQY
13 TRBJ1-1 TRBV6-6 ASSYPSRGIAEAF
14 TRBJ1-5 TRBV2 ASSAGGGWGNQPQH
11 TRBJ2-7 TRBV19 ASSIDPDYEQY